The rows below give T cell receptor beta chains drawn from one sample of a study of blood T cell repertoires in COVID-19. Clones were sequenced by immunoSEQ multiplex PCR, and TCRdb holds only the in-frame ones, with some missing. Of around 130,000 clones listed, 88% are singletons. The sample taken for sequencing was peripheral blood. These receptors were collected from a human donor with COVID-19, enrolled during active disease. The donor label of this sample is uncertain. The conserved cysteine and the conserved F or W are not part of the CDR3 here. Fields, in order: V gene, clone size, CDR3 protein. Rows may omit the clone size; those that give it use once, few, many or a size class.

V: TRBV14
size: .
CDR3: ASSQDIGGADTQY

V: TRBV30
size: .
CDR3: AWMEPERGGMNEQF

V: TRBV18
size: .
CDR3: ASSPPIGGDYGYT

V: TRBV19
size: many
CDR3: ASSGQGLQAF

V: TRBV5-4
size: .
CDR3: ASSLDRVVNTEAF

V: TRBV4-1
size: .
CDR3: ASSPKSGTGNTEAF

V: TRBV29-1
size: .
CDR3: SVESQGTGELF

V: TRBV2
size: few
CDR3: ASSGGPLNTDTQY

V: TRBV7-6
size: .
CDR3: ASSLDGQPNEKLF

V: TRBV29-1
size: .
CDR3: SGTGTGEAF

V: TRBV2
size: .
CDR3: AGGATTNEKLF

V: TRBV5-4
size: .
CDR3: ASSLNGDQGETQY

V: TRBV7-9
size: .
CDR3: ASSPGTGSALNTEAF

V: TRBV19
size: .
CDR3: ASSTGTASSYEQY

V: TRBV2
size: .
CDR3: ASSGDRGLYSNQPQH

V: TRBV4-1
size: .
CDR3: ASSRGQGGVNQPQH

V: TRBV9
size: few
CDR3: ASSAGDYRETQY

V: TRBV18
size: .
CDR3: ASSPAVRGAYGYT

V: TRBV2
size: .
CDR3: ASSEAESGGASETQY

V: TRBV19
size: .
CDR3: ASSNSIFSGNTIY

V: TRBV11-2
size: .
CDR3: ASSLNRGTEAF

V: TRBV19
size: .
CDR3: ASSFRGQGLGYGYT

V: TRBV5-4
size: .
CDR3: ASSLDQAGVTDTQY

V: TRBV27
size: .
CDR3: ASVDRGTDTQY

V: TRBV10-3
size: .
CDR3: AISDYPGGGAGNEQF

V: TRBV10-3
size: .
CDR3: AISGTGLTNYGYT